These T cell receptor beta chains were read from a single sample in a study of control samples from healthy donors and cancer patients. TCRdb keeps only in-frame clones here, not all; method: immunoSEQ multiplex PCR. The table includes roughly 98,000 clones, more than 80% detected once. Sequencing used blood. The receptors originated from a man younger than 35 in good health. Both conserved end residues are part of each CDR3. The order of the fields is D gene, V gene, J gene, CDR3 protein, CDR3 DNA. D genes are given only for firm matches.

D: TRBD1; V: TRBV12-5; J: TRBJ1-1; CDR3: CASGFRGLEDTEAFF; DNA: TGTGCTAGTGGTTTCAGGGGGCTCGAGGACACTGAAGCTTTCTTT
D: TRBD2; V: TRBV5-4; J: TRBJ2-1; CDR3: CASSRGSGGAVEQFF; DNA: TGTGCCAGCAGCCGCGGTAGCGGGGGGGCGGTTGAGCAGTTCTTC
D: .; V: TRBV5-1; J: TRBJ1-1; CDR3: CASSLGRGTEAFF; DNA: TGCGCCAGCAGCTTGGGGCGTGGCACTGAAGCTTTCTTT
D: TRBD2; V: TRBV5-4; J: TRBJ2-3; CDR3: CASSPYSSGLGTDTQYF; DNA: TGTGCCAGCAGCCCGTATTCCTCGGGACTAGGCACAGATACGCAGTATTTT
D: TRBD2; V: TRBV7-9; J: TRBJ2-1; CDR3: CASSLDVTSGASSYNEQFF; DNA: TGTGCCAGCAGCTTAGATGTGACTAGCGGGGCCAGCTCCTACAATGAGCAGTTCTTC
D: TRBD1; V: TRBV15; J: TRBJ1-2; CDR3: CATSREGQGDGYTF; DNA: TGTGCCACCAGCAGAGAAGGGCAGGGGGACGGCTACACCTTC
D: TRBD1; V: TRBV10-3; J: TRBJ2-7; CDR3: CAIKSGQGYEQYF; DNA: TGTGCCATCAAATCGGGACAGGGATACGAGCAGTACTTC
D: .; V: TRBV7-3; J: TRBJ2-1; CDR3: CASSPKPYNEQFF; DNA: TGTGCCAGCAGCCCAAAGCCGTACAATGAGCAGTTCTTC
D: .; V: TRBV20-1; J: TRBJ2-3; CDR3: CSARSRDTQYF; DNA: TGCAGTGCCAGGAGCAGGGATACGCAGTATTTT
D: .; V: TRBV6-4; J: TRBJ1-5; CDR3: CASSQNSNQPQHF; DNA: TGTGCCAGCAGTCAGAATAGCAATCAGCCCCAGCATTTT
D: .; V: TRBV6-5; J: TRBJ1-2; CDR3: CASSRGGINSYTF; DNA: TGTGCCAGCAGTAGGGGGGGGATTAATAGCTACACCTTC
D: TRBD1; V: TRBV25-1; J: TRBJ1-1; CDR3: CASRKGQIGTEAFF; DNA: TGTGCCAGCAGGAAGGGACAGATCGGCACTGAAGCTTTCTTT
D: TRBD1; V: TRBV13; J: TRBJ1-2; CDR3: CASSPVTGEGYTF; DNA: TGTGCCAGCAGCCCAGTCACAGGGGAAGGCTACACCTTC
D: TRBD2; V: TRBV6-1; J: TRBJ2-2; CDR3: CASSELGLAAELFF; DNA: TGTGCCAGCAGTGAATTGGGACTAGCGGCTGAGCTGTTTTTT